This TCR beta chain was observed in a study of cytomegalovirus exposure and HLA in healthy donors. From germline, CDR1 is SGHTA and CDR2 FQGNSA. CDR3 length equals 12 residues. V lost 8 bases and J lost 6; bases outside the gene matches: 1. Method: immunoSEQ multiplex PCR; TCRdb's copy keeps in-frame clones and lacks some. Of about 310,000 clones in the sample, approximately 88% were seen once. Study observations and caveats: It was found in a later analysis that first-cohort TCR clusters tended to co-occur in the roughly 120 validation repertoires. Rare TCR sequences predominated, though certain public TCRs were found in many donors.

A remark on this clone: Its target is not known.

The sequenced sample consisted of PBMCs. The clonotype was recovered from a man younger than 45 in good health and CMV-seronegative. This chain joins TRBV7-2 and TRBJ2-1; 10 bases are a match to TRBD1. CDR3 sequence reads: CASGQGGNEQFF. In DNA form, the CDR3 reads TGTGCCAGCGGACAGGGGGGCAATGAGCAGTTCTTC.